This entry lists 32 T cell receptor beta chains sequenced from one sample in a study of control samples from healthy donors and cancer patients. The method was immunoSEQ multiplex PCR; TCRdb's version includes in-frame clones alone and lacks a portion of them. The sample holds 150,000 or so clones, around 94% seen once. Material for sequencing was PBMCs. Every receptor here comes from a man aged 60-69 years with colorectal cancer.

The chain has TRBV5-1 and TRBJ2-5; 8 bases fit TRBD1. The CDR3 has 15 residues. The V gene's germline CDR1 is SGHRS and CDR2 YFSETQ. Trimming cost V 2 bases and J 4 bases; bases outside gene matches: 7. The CDR3 nucleotides are TGCGCCAGCAGCTTTAGGCTACAGGGGGTAGAGACCCAGTACTTC. It specifies CASSFRLQGVETQYF.

The rearrangement uses TRBV3-1 (or the pseudogene TRBV3-2) and TRBJ2-7; 10 bases align to TRBD2. The trim removed 1 base at V and 4 bases at J, leaving 4 bases unmatched. The V gene's germline CDR1 is LGHDT and CDR2 YNNKEL (reference sequence). The CDR3 consists of 15 residues. The CDR3 reads CASSQAAGGPYEQYF. The CDR3 region has the DNA TGTGCCAGCAGCCAAGCAGCGGGGGGGCCATACGAGCAGTACTTC.

The chain combines TRBV4-1 with TRBJ2-1; D gene unclear. This CDR3 has 17 amino acids. V shed 5 bases and J shed 0 bases, with 17 bases lying between them. In germline, CDR1 is MGHRA, CDR2 YSYEKL. CDR3 protein: CASSGRNLGSSYNEQFF. CDR3 in DNA: TGCGCCAGCAGCGGGCGTAATTTGGGGTCCTCCTACAATGAGCAGTTCTTC.

The chain is built from TRBV7-2 and TRBJ1-4, with 8 bases lining up with TRBD1. Germline assignment: CDR1 SGHTA and CDR2 FQGNSA. Unmatched junction bases numbered 10, after V lost 2 bases and J lost 8 bases. The CDR3 spans 16 residues. The CDR3 loop reads CASSLTGGGNMEKLFF. Here the CDR3 DNA reads TGTGCCAGCAGCTTAACAGGGGGGGGCAATATGGAAAAACTGTTTTTT.

The chain combines TRBV3-1 (or the pseudogene TRBV3-2) with TRBJ2-6; no clear D. V was clipped by 1 base and J by 4 bases, with 14 bases between them. CDR3 length: 17 amino acids. Germline-derived CDR1 and CDR2 are LGHDT and YNNKEL (reference sequence). The CDR3 spells CASSQVMGNLGANVLTF. The CDR3, as DNA: TGTGCCAGCAGCCAAGTCATGGGGAATTTGGGGGCCAACGTCCTGACTTTC.

The chain carries TRBV6-5 and TRBJ2-1; D perhaps matches TRBD2 (6 bases). V lost 5 bases and J 4 bases, leaving 15 bases between the germline ends. Germline loops: CDR1 MNHEY, CDR2 SVGAGI. The length of the CDR3 is 15 residues. CDR3 in DNA: TGTGCCAGCAGTCCACCTAGCGCCTATTACAATGAGCAGTTCTTC. Its translation: CASSPPSAYYNEQFF.

The J gene is TRBJ2-7, the V gene TRBV10-1; D could derive from TRBD1 or TRBD2 (6 bases each). V lost 8 bases and J lost 2, with 22 bases in between. The CDR3 is made up of 16 amino acids. Germline V lookup: CDR1 WNHNN, CDR2 SYGVQD (reference sequence). The CDR3 is CASPRERGNPAYEQYF. The CDR3 nucleotides read TGCGCCAGCCCGCGGGAAAGGGGGAACCCTGCCTACGAGCAGTACTTC.

This chain links TRBV24-1 with TRBJ2-2, with D hard to call. CDR3 length: 16 amino acids. From germline, CDR1 is KGHDR and CDR2 SFDVKD. The germline V and J ends were trimmed by 2 bases and 0 bases, with 9 bases remaining between them. In DNA, the CDR3 is TGTGCCACCAGTGATTGGGGTCAGGCGAACACCGGGGAGCTGTTTTTT. Encoded protein: CATSDWGQANTGELFF.

The V gene is TRBV27, the J gene TRBJ2-5; D remains unclear. CDR3 length: 15 amino acids. Looked up from germline, CDR1 is MNHEY and CDR2 is SMNVEV (reference sequence). V dropped 8 bases and J dropped 5 bases, with 21 bases sitting between them. CDR3 residues: CASAPSRVLGETQYF. CDR3 nucleotides: TGTGCCAGCGCCCCCTCCCGGGTCCTAGGGGAGACCCAGTACTTC.

The rearrangement uses TRBV7-9 and TRBJ1-2; no firm D call. Germline CDR1 SEHNR, CDR2 FQNEAQ (reference sequence). There are 15 residues in the CDR3. V gave up 2 bases and J gave up 0 bases, with 10 bases separating them. This chain's CDR3 is CASSLSHSSNYGYTF. CDR3 in DNA: TGTGCCAGCAGCTTAAGCCATTCTTCTAACTATGGCTACACCTTC.

The chain joins TRBV19 to TRBJ2-5; TRBD1 might be the D (5 bases). CDR3 length: 13 residues. The germline V gene has CDR1 LNHDA and CDR2 SQIVND (reference sequence). Deletions cut 3 bases from V and 2 bases from J, with 7 bases between. This chain's CDR3 is CASSITGQETQYF. The CDR3 bases are TGTGCCAGTAGTATTACAGGACAAGAGACCCAGTACTTC.

The V gene is TRBV4-2, the J gene TRBJ2-7; D might be TRBD1 or TRBD2, each matching 5 bases. Germline lookup yields CDR1 LGHNA and CDR2 YNFKEQ. The CDR3 covers 12 residues. The V end was cut by 3 bases, the J end by 2 bases, with 5 bases between. The CDR3 reads CASSQGPYEQYF. Here the CDR3 DNA reads TGTGCCAGCAGCCAGGGACCCTACGAGCAGTACTTC.

V gene TRBV30 combines with J gene TRBJ2-3, with 7 bases matching TRBD2. Germline trimming cut 2 bases from V and 3 bases from J; bases unmatched to any gene: 5. Germline loops: CDR1 GTSNPN, CDR2 SVGIG (reference sequence). This CDR3 region has 14 residues. Here the CDR3 reads CAWSRGRVTDTQYF. CDR3 DNA sequence: TGTGCCTGGAGTAGAGGGAGGGTAACAGATACGCAGTATTTT.

The chain has TRBV12-3 or TRBV12-4 and TRBJ1-4; D might be TRBD1 (5 bases). V gave up 2 bases and J gave up 6 bases, with 7 bases separating them. CDR3 length: 13 amino acids. CDR3 sequence: CASSLMTDEKLFF. The CDR3 DNA is TGTGCCAGCAGTTTAATGACAGATGAAAAACTGTTTTTT.

J is TRBJ2-1 and V is TRBV13, with 14 bases aligning to TRBD2. Germline assignment: CDR1 PRHDT and CDR2 FYEKMQ (reference sequence). This CDR3 region has 19 residues. The J segment lost 0 bases and the V segment lost 5 bases, leaving 9 bases of the junction unmatched. The CDR3 spells CASSILGLAGASSYNEQFF. CDR3 DNA: TGTGCCAGCAGCATTCTGGGACTAGCGGGGGCTAGCTCCTACAATGAGCAGTTCTTC.

This clone was seen a single time. This chain joins TRBV3-1 (or the pseudogene TRBV3-2) and TRBJ1-1; D perhaps matches TRBD1 (6 bases). Deletions cut 4 bases from V and 4 bases from J, with 16 bases between. Germline CDR1 reads LGHDT; CDR2 reads YNNKEL (reference sequence). The CDR3 is made up of 15 amino acids. CDR3: CASSPQGLSFTEAFF. The DNA of the CDR3 is TGTGCCAGCAGCCCACAGGGCCTTTCTTTCACTGAAGCTTTCTTT.

The V gene is TRBV9, the J gene TRBJ2-7; possibly TRBD2 for D (5 bases). There are 15 residues in the CDR3. V was trimmed by 1 base and J by 2 bases, leaving 13 bases between them. Looked up from germline, CDR1 is SGDLS and CDR2 is YYNGEE. Written as DNA, the CDR3 is TGTGCCAGCAGCGTATCCCCACTAGGAACCTACGAGCAGTACTTC. Amino acid sequence: CASSVSPLGTYEQYF.

The chain couples TRBV6-5 to TRBJ1-2; 11 bases align to TRBD1. Trimming at V came to 11 bases and at J to 3 bases, leaving 5 bases not matched to a gene. The CDR3 is 13 residues long. Per the germline V gene, CDR1 is MNHEY and CDR2 is SVGAGI. CDR3 DNA sequence: TGTGCCGGACAGGGGGCGGGTGACTATGGCTACACCTTC. Translating gives CAGQGAGDYGYTF.

This rearrangement joins TRBV27 to TRBJ1-1, with TRBD1 matching 8 bases. CDR1 is MNHEY, CDR2 SMNVEV, per germline (reference sequence). The J segment lost 1 base and the V segment lost 5 bases, leaving 3 bases of the junction unmatched. This CDR3 is 14 amino acids long. Here the CDR3 DNA reads TGTGCCAGCAGTCCCGGACAGGGGAACACTGAAGCTTTCTTT. It specifies CASSPGQGNTEAFF.

This sequence joins TRBV11-2 and TRBJ1-1; 8 bases are a match to TRBD1. Germline V CDR1 and CDR2: SGHAT, FQNNGV. The CDR3 sequence is 15 residues long. Trimming cost V 5 bases and J 4 bases; bases outside gene matches: 9. The CDR3 coding sequence is TGTGCCAGCAGCCTCCCGGACAGGGCAGGCACTGAAGCTTTCTTT. Translation gives CASSLPDRAGTEAFF.

J is TRBJ2-7 and V is TRBV28; D possibly uses TRBD1 or TRBD2 (5 bases each). In germline, CDR1 is MDHEN, CDR2 SYDVKM. The germline V and J ends were trimmed by 7 bases and 2 bases, with 15 bases remaining between them. The CDR3 is 14 amino acids. The CDR3, as DNA: TGTGCCAGCAATAGCGACAGTTCAGCCTACGAGCAGTACTTC. Encoded protein: CASNSDSSAYEQYF.

Written as DNA, the CDR3 is TGTGCCAGCAGTACAGGACAAGGGACGGAGACCCAGTACTTC. Amino acids: CASSTGQGTETQYF. The chain recombines TRBV6-2 or TRBV6-3 with TRBJ2-5, with D possibly being TRBD1 or TRBD2 (5 bases each). The CDR3 is made up of 14 amino acids. Trimming cost V 5 bases and J 5 bases, with 15 bases left between them. Germline V gene lookup returns CDR1 MNHEY and CDR2 SVGEGT.

This clone was observed a few times. The rearrangement joins TRBV30 to TRBJ1-6; 9 bases are shared with TRBD1. Trimming took 3 bases from V and 11 from J; bases not matched to a gene: 8. The CDR3 spans 14 residues. Looked up from germline, CDR1 is GTSNPN and CDR2 is SVGIG (reference sequence). The CDR3 loop reads CAWRWGQGRTPLHF. CDR3 nucleotide sequence: TGTGCCTGGAGATGGGGACAGGGAAGGACACCCCTCCACTTT. The whole variable domain, remainder taken from reference TRBV30 and TRBJ1-6, is SQTIHQWPATLVQPVGSPLSLECTVEGTSNPNLYWYRQAAGRGLQLLFYSVGIGQISSEVPQNLSASRPQDRQFILSSKKLLLSDSGFYLCAWRWGQGRTPLHFGNGTRLTVT.

This rearrangement joins TRBV6-5 to TRBJ1-2, with D perhaps TRBD1 (5 bases). This CDR3 comprises 13 residues. V lost 10 bases to trimming and J lost 4 bases, with 16 bases between them. Germline lookup yields CDR1 MNHEY and CDR2 SVGAGI. CDR3 bases: TGTGCCACCAGAACCGGGACCTTCTATGGCTACACCTTC. It translates to CATRTGTFYGYTF.

Only one count was recorded for this clone. The chain joins TRBV29-1 to TRBJ1-5; 8 nucleotides match TRBD1. The junction had 5 bases not matched to a gene; V was cut back by 4 bases and J by 0 bases. The germline V gene has CDR1 SQVTM and CDR2 ANQGSEA. This CDR3 region has 15 residues. DNA for the CDR3: TGCAGCGTTGTTACAGGGGGAACTAGCAATCAGCCCCAGCATTTT. Amino acid sequence: CSVVTGGTSNQPQHF. Full variable domain (rest looked up from reference TRBV29-1 and TRBJ1-5): SAVISQKPSRDICQRGTSLTIQCQVDSQVTMMFWYRQQPGQSLTLIATANQGSEATYESGFVIDKFPISRPNLTFSTLTVSNMSPEDSSIYLCSVVTGGTSNQPQHFGDGTRLSIL.

The chain couples TRBV7-9 to TRBJ2-7, with 7 bases fitting TRBD1. Per the germline V gene, CDR1 is SEHNR and CDR2 is FQNEAQ (reference sequence). V lost 5 bases, J lost 0 bases, and 7 bases stayed unmatched. CDR3 length equals 15 residues. The CDR3 here is CASSNRDRFSYEQYF. The CDR3 region has the DNA TGTGCCAGCAGCAACCGGGACAGATTCTCCTACGAGCAGTACTTC. The full variable domain, in which reference TRBV7-9 and TRBJ2-7 provide the parts outside the CDR3, is DTGVSQNPRHKITKRGQNVTFRCDPISEHNRLYWYRQTLGQGPEFLTYFQNEAQLEKSRLLSDRFSAERPKGSFSTLEIQRTEQGDSAMYLCASSNRDRFSYEQYFGPGTRLTVT.

The chain links TRBV2 to TRBJ2-7; 9 nucleotides match TRBD1. Germline loops: CDR1 SNHLY, CDR2 FYNNEI. This CDR3 region has 14 residues. Trimming took 7 bases from V and 2 from J; bases not matched to a gene: 6. The CDR3 nucleotides are TGTGCCAGCAATCCGGGACAGGGTCCCTACGAGCAGTACTTC. Translated, it gives CASNPGQGPYEQYF. Looking up the rest from reference TRBV2 and TRBJ2-7 gives the full variable domain: EPEVTQTPSHQVTQMGQEVILRCVPISNHLYFYWYRQILGQKVEFLVSFYNNEISEKSEIFDDQFSVERPDGSNFTLKIRSTKLEDSAMYFCASNPGQGPYEQYFGPGTRLTVT.

A single count supports this clone. This rearrangement joins TRBV5-5 to TRBJ2-3; TRBD1 is a possible D gene (5 bases). Germline V CDR1 and CDR2: SGHKS, YYEKEE (reference sequence). The ends were cut back, 2 bases at V and 6 bases at J, with 13 bases in the middle. This CDR3 is built from 14 residues. The CDR3: CASSFRVGQDTQYF. The DNA of the CDR3 is TGTGCCAGCAGCTTTAGGGTGGGGCAGGATACGCAGTATTTT.

This clone was recorded only once. The chain employs TRBV7-9 and TRBJ1-1; 7 nucleotides match TRBD1. The CDR3 totals 16 residues. Trimming removed 6 bases from V and 1 base from J; junction bases left unmatched: 11. Germline values: CDR1 SEHNR, CDR2 FQNEAQ (reference sequence). The CDR3 coding sequence is TGTGCCAGCAGTCCCCCCCCGACAGGGACGAACACTGAAGCTTTCTTT. Translation gives CASSPPPTGTNTEAFF.

This chain joins TRBV29-1 and TRBJ1-5; 7 bases map to TRBD1. The length of the CDR3 is 13 residues. Germline V gives CDR1 SQVTM, CDR2 ANQGSEA. Trimming removed 3 bases from V and 1 base from J; junction bases left unmatched: 0. The CDR3 DNA reads as TGCAGCGTTGAGACAGGGAGCAATCAGCCCCAGCATTTT. This sequence encodes CSVETGSNQPQHF.

V gene TRBV19 combines with J gene TRBJ2-4, with 10 positions matching TRBD1. V dropped 5 bases and J dropped 10; count of bases not matched to a gene: 11. The CDR3 has 15 residues. Germline assignment: CDR1 LNHDA and CDR2 SQIVND (reference sequence). The CDR3 DNA follows: TGTGCCAGTAGTTCCCAACGGGACAGGGGAGGAATTCAGTACTTC. This translates into CASSSQRDRGGIQYF.

The chain links TRBV19 to TRBJ1-2; D call uncertain. Germline V gives CDR1 LNHDA, CDR2 SQIVND (reference sequence). The CDR3 extends over 14 amino acids. The V end was cut by 3 bases, the J end by 2 bases, with 10 bases between. CDR3 in amino acids: CASSISTGNYGYTF. CDR3 sequence (DNA): TGTGCCAGTAGTATCAGTACGGGGAACTATGGCTACACCTTC. Variable domain in full (rest from reference TRBV19 and TRBJ1-2): DGGITQSPKYLFRKEGQNVTLSCEQNLNHDAMYWYRQDPGQGLRLIYYSQIVNDFQKGDIAEGYSVSREKKESFPLTVTSAQKNPTAFYLCASSISTGNYGYTFGSGTRLTVV.